This TCR beta chain was retrieved from a study of B cell selection in AIRE deficiency. Broader study findings: CDR3s were shorter in shared Treg sequences, reflecting few non-templated nucleotide insertions. Patient Tconv cells held around a third of Treg sequences shared by healthy donors.

Sorting defined conventional CD4 T cells as CD4+CD127+. Unrelated healthy donors provided the controls. V gave up 5 bases and J gave up 7 bases, with 18 bases separating them. Germline assignment: CDR1 SGHRS and CDR2 YFSETQ. The CDR3 has 14 amino acids. The table came from immunoSEQ multiplex PCR; TCRdb's copy has only in-frame clones and leaves some out. The table records approximately 24,000 clones, roughly 95% of them present only once. For this clone: Its antigen remains unidentified.

This rearrangement joins TRBV5-1 to TRBJ1-1; D is perhaps TRBD1 (5 bases). The sequencing input was CD4+CD127+ conventional T cells sorted from PBMCs. The TCR comes from a human donor in good health. Here the CDR3 DNA reads TGCGCCAGCAGGACCGCAGGGCGAGAGGGTGAAGCTTTCTTT. It is translated as CASRTAGREGEAFF.